These 3 T cell receptor beta chains were sequenced from one sample in a study of T cell changes during pregnancy in multiple sclerosis (dated by TCRdb to between 2019 and 2020). Library generation was performed with the immunoSEQ multiplex PCR assay. TCRdb took this table from immuneACCESS and kept in-frame rearrangements with V and J called. Such tables lack part of the clones; where checked against another copy, unresolved V genes explain under half of the gap, and the rest is unexplained. The sample contains approximately 70,000 clones, under 95% of them found a single time. The top ten clones comprise approximately 1.5% of the sample. The material was peripheral blood, obtained in the second trimester of pregnancy. Source of these receptors: a female donor in good health, enrolled as a control in a pregnancy study.

This chain uses TRBV19 with TRBJ2-7, with 11 bases lining up with TRBD1. The V gene end was trimmed by 4 bases and the J gene end by 8 bases; junction bases not matched to a gene: 25. The CDR3 contains 20 residues. Germline CDR1 LNHDA, CDR2 SQIVND (reference sequence). The CDR3 is CASSSRLLRTGGKGGEQQYF. The CDR3 nucleotides read TGTGCCAGTAGTAGCAGACTACTACGGACAGGGGGCAAAGGCGGGGAACAGCAGTACTTC.

The rearrangement uses TRBV10-3 and TRBJ1-1, with TRBD1 matching over 10 bases. The CDR3 is made up of 18 amino acids. V lost 2 bases, J lost 5 bases, and 14 bases stayed unmatched. From germline, CDR1 is ENHRY and CDR2 SYGVKD. In DNA, the CDR3 is TGTGCCATCAGTGAGATTAAGGGACAGGGGCCCGGACGGACTGAAGCTTTCTTT. Translating gives CAISEIKGQGPGRTEAFF.

This sequence joins TRBV7-2 and TRBJ1-2, with D perhaps matching TRBD1 (6 bases). In germline, CDR1 is SGHTA, CDR2 FQGNSA. Trimming left V 4 bases short and J 1 base short, with 13 bases between. The CDR3 has 15 residues. CDR3 bases: TGTGCCAGCAGCTCACAGGGAGGGGGTAACTATGGCTACACCTTC. Its protein is CASSSQGGGNYGYTF.